This TCR beta chain is drawn from a study of T cell repertoires in cytomegalovirus infection. Study as a whole: Matching HLA type and CMV infection were both indicated by public TCR beta signatures.

J gave up 6 bases and V 5 bases, and 10 bases lay outside the gene matches. Germline CDR1 is SGHAT and CDR2 is FQNNGV. The CDR3 consists of 14 residues. On this clonotype: In this CDR3 the conserved last residue, phenylalanine or tryptophan, is missing, so a read error is likely.

In TCRdb, the reads were re-called with MiXCR into one record per CDR3 protein. The sample lists approximately 500,000 distinct CDR3 sequences; 16% were seen once. The source is a human donor in good health (CMV status not recorded). Some clones in this sample may be carry-over from other donors' samples. This sequence joins TRBV11-2 and TRBJ2-7; 7 positions match TRBD1. The sequencing sample was made of CD8+ T cells from PBMCs. CDR3 amino acids: CASSPARAGGEQYL. The DNA for the CDR3 is TGTGCCAGCAGCCCCGCAAGAGCAGGGGGCGAGCAGTACCTC.